Sequencing of this TCR beta chain was carried out in a study of cytomegalovirus exposure and HLA in healthy donors (dated by TCRdb to the late 2010s). Study-level background: An earlier analysis of some 620 of the donors reported around 280 Gb of sequence data and around 100 million unique TCR beta sequences obtained from about 179 million T cells. An early release that covered 500 to 800 HLA-typed donors contained approximately 300 gigabases of sequencing data and roughly 84 million unique TCR sequences. Of the approximately 400 genotyped donors, 75% to 85% were placed in the genetic ancestry cluster associated with self-reported Caucasian donors. The study aimed to test whether cataloging public T cell receptors could reveal signatures of past pathogen exposure. The study used immunosequencing to profile the T cell repertoires of hundreds of subjects and linked those repertoires to cytomegalovirus serostatus. In addition to the first cohort of 666 subjects, a separate validation cohort of about 120 different subjects was used. To predict cytomegalovirus infection status, the study combined high-throughput TCR immunosequencing, statistical association of individual TCRs with disease status, and machine learning. In a later analysis, previously published TCR beta repertoires from about 640 donors were re-analyzed and high-resolution HLA genotyping was added so that TCR occurrence patterns could be studied. Rather than using new phenotypic data, the later analysis identified candidate immune exposures from TCR beta sequences and from how often those sequences occurred across donors. An earlier analysis of roughly 600 of the donors used high-throughput TCR beta sequencing to judge whether each TCR beta V gene segment behaved as functional or pseudogenic. Donor age, sex, ethnicity and CMV serostatus were compiled together with the repertoire data. A later genetic analysis used genome-wide SNP genotypes for about three fifths of the 666 donors, treating that subset as a discovery cohort. All discovery cohort repertoires had been generated on a single sequencing platform. HLA typing included class I and class II loci at four-digit resolution. Typing coverage differed by locus: A, B, C, DRB1 and DQB1 were typed in roughly 620-640 donors, DQA1 in roughly 500, DPA1 in 600 to 610, and DPB1 in 450 to 490. Because of strong linkage in the cohort, roughly five DR-DQ haplotypes were treated as single units for association and clustering. Among some 400 genotyped donors of the cohort, an average of around 220,000 unique TCR beta nucleotide sequences was sequenced per donor, of which roughly 18% were non-productive.

The library relied on the immunoSEQ multiplex PCR assay. For the multiplex PCR, a mixture combining 60 forward primers for TCR Vbeta segments and 13 reverse primers for TCR Jbeta segments was used. Amplification of the CDR3 region of rearranged TCR beta genes was performed with a multiplex PCR assay on genomic DNA. The Illumina HiSeq System was used to sequence the amplified TCR beta libraries as 87-base-pair reads. The authors' pipeline ran thus. In a later analysis, tens of millions of unique TCR beta chains were counted across the 500 to 700 repertoires, and approximately 11 million of these chains were shared by at least two donors. A nearest-neighbor algorithm error-corrected the raw reads and collapsed the reads into unique sequences, merging closely related sequences to remove PCR and sequencing errors. V, D and J gene segments were assigned by aligning CDR3 sequences to IMGT reference sequences. For a sequence to be retained, a match of at least six nucleotides was required to both a V gene segment and a J gene segment. A rearrangement was called productive if the CDR3 had no stop codons and remained in frame with V and J, and every other rearrangement was called non-productive. CDR3 was defined according to IMGT convention as the region running from the second conserved V-encoded cysteine to the conserved J-encoded phenylalanine. The earlier analysis of about 640 of the donors excluded any sequence lacking an unambiguous match to a single V gene segment. In an earlier analysis of 450 to 750 of the donors, a V segment was called functional when productive rearrangements were above 56.7%, and segregating when the standard deviation between donors exceeded 5%. To diagnose cytomegalovirus status from the catalog of TCR beta chain sequences, a statistical classification framework was built. V and J gene assignment, in a later analysis, came from comparing TCR nucleotide sequences with IMGT/GENE-DB human TR gene sequences. The TCRdist pipeline was used in a later analysis to assign CDR3 sequences and most-parsimonious VDJ recombination scenarios. In a later analysis, every TCR beta chain was defined by the combination of its CDR3 amino acid sequence and its V-gene family, and reads without a unique V-gene family were dropped. To address suspected cross-contamination and a sequencing artifact, a later analysis removed under 600 highly shared, low-generation-probability nucleotide sequences. For each public chain, a later analysis derived a clonal expansion index from normalized ranks of inferred template counts within each repertoire. In a later analysis, generation probabilities were computed using a VDJ recombination model fitted to out-of-frame rearrangements, and the results were checked against IGoR. A later analysis scored TCR-TCR, TCR-HLA and TCR-CMV co-occurrence with hypergeometric tests, applying a repertoire-size bias correction to TCR pairs. False discovery rates were estimated in a later analysis by permuting HLA or CMV assignments 20 times. In a later analysis, co-occurring TCRs were grouped using DBSCAN, with TCRdist sequence similarity added in when clustering inside HLA-allele-positive subsets. Co-occurrence clustering excluded repertoires with fewer than 30,000 or more than 120,000 public chains, plus five with anomalous nucleotide sharing. TCRdb limited this immuneACCESS table to in-frame rearrangements with V and J called. A share of clones is missing; checked studies link under half to unresolved V genes, and the rest is unexplained. V, J and clone size derive from that table, while D and trimming were established from the DNA sequence. The sample profile shows approximately 170,000 clones; 85% of them were found once. The ten largest account for 1% of the sample.

Regarding this clone: It lacks a known antigen. No much larger clone exists at a distance of one base, and base qualities are not known.

Here is what the overall study found, with its caveats: Strong co-occurrence of HLA alleles, especially DR and DQ, made assigning TCR associations to individual alleles difficult. Because counts were too low, roughly 18 rarely observed V segments, including chromosome 9 orphons, were left out of the earlier analysis of several hundred of the donors. In an earlier analysis of more than 500 of the donors, most TCR beta V segments appeared in productive rearrangements about 87% or about 30% of the time, broadly matching IMGT annotations. According to the authors, the approach could potentially be generalized to other disease states and immunological phenotypes. In a later analysis, TCR association rates were found to vary across HLA loci, with the most associated TCRs seen for DRB1 alleles and the fewest for HLA-C alleles. Most TCR sequences were seen in very few donors, while some public TCRs were found in many individuals. In a later genetic analysis, a missense DCLRE1C variant was associated with V-gene and J-gene trimming of TCR beta chains, and the association was replicated in an independent cohort. According to a later analysis, most CMV-associated TCR beta chains appeared to be HLA-restricted, and the HLA associations seemed to be driven largely by CMV exposure. A group of highly shared sequence variants was considered likely to be a technical artifact of the sequencing pipeline. In a later analysis, HLA-associated TCR beta chains were found to be more clonally expanded and to have lower generation probabilities than equally common non-associated chains. Immune exposure information for the cohort was limited to CMV serostatus. The cohort was sequenced for TCR beta chains only, and without alpha or paired-chain data the features that could be detected were limited. The study gave a list of about 170 TCR beta chains associated with cytomegalovirus. The classifier was reported to diagnose cytomegalovirus status with high specificity and sensitivity in both the original and validation cohorts. A later analysis reported that several top co-occurrence clusters appeared linked to parvovirus B19, influenza, CMV and Epstein-Barr virus. Sequencing depth was assumed to be roughly uniform across donors in the presence/absence analyses, though that assumption may not hold. According to a later genetic analysis, donors in an Asian-associated ancestry cluster had fewer N-insertions in productive TCRs than the approximately 610-donor mean. A further reported finding was that TCR beta sequences accurately predicted the HLA-A and HLA-B alleles for most subjects in the first cohort. HLA typing was unavailable for some donors at each locus, so association tests used only the typed subset. Some IMGT-functional V segments, including TRBV6-2 and TRBV6-3, could not be distinguished by the 87-base-pair reads and were therefore excluded. At a false discovery rate of 0.05, a later analysis linked some 17,000 TCR beta sequences to specific HLA alleles. A few of the identified cytomegalovirus-associated TCR beta chains were confirmed in vitro to be specific for cytomegalovirus antigens. Correlated functional status among segregating V segments might be attributable to linkage disequilibrium, but an unknown experimental factor could not be ruled out.

Per the germline V gene (reference sequence), SSHAT is the CDR1 and FNYEAQ is the CDR2. The germline V end is reduced by 5 bases and the J end by 1 base; junction bases left unmatched: 12. The CDR3 runs 17 amino acids, cysteine and phenylalanine included. Only the CDR3 part of the read is kept: 51 bases, read in frame from the first base. In total, 630 or so healthy bone marrow donors made up the cohort. Cohort members were all nominally healthy when sampled, although unrecorded immune exposures were likely present. The donor was CMV seronegative and was included in the group of about 350 seronegative cohort members. A peripheral blood sample was provided by each donor, and peripheral blood mononuclear cells were used for TCR beta sequencing. The Qiagen DNeasy Blood Extraction Kit was used to extract genomic DNA from the blood cell samples.

The origin of this receptor is a boy between 2 and 10 years old in good health and CMV-seronegative. The V gene is TRBV7-7 and the J gene is TRBJ2-3, and 7 junction bases match TRBD2. The sequencing input was PBMCs. The CDR3 here reads CASSPFPLGGGTDTQYF. The nucleotide sequence is TGTGCCAGCAGCCCCTTTCCCTTGGGGGGGGGCACAGATACGCAGTATTTT.